This T cell receptor beta chain comes out of a study of T cells in narcolepsy. On the study more broadly: Donors had narcolepsy type 1 or type 2, or were healthy controls. General study findings and limits: Autoreactive clonotypes reportedly recurred in blood of same and different patients, not controls.

Trimming removed 7 bases at V and 6 bases at J, with 10 bases between. Per germline, CDR1 DFQATT and CDR2 SNEGSKA (reference sequence). The CDR3 length is 11 residues. The table came from immunoSEQ multiplex PCR; TCRdb's copy has only in-frame clones and leaves some out. The sample carries approximately 25,000 clones, roughly 86% recorded once. Notes on this clone: Its antigen is still unknown.

Sequencing was done on a sample of CD45RA- memory CD4+ T cells from PBMCs. The TCR was taken from a human donor with narcolepsy. The rearrangement joins TRBV20-1 to TRBJ2-1, with D uncertain. The CDR3 protein is CSGAFSNEQFF. The CDR3 DNA follows: TGCAGTGGGGCCTTCTCCAATGAGCAGTTCTTC.